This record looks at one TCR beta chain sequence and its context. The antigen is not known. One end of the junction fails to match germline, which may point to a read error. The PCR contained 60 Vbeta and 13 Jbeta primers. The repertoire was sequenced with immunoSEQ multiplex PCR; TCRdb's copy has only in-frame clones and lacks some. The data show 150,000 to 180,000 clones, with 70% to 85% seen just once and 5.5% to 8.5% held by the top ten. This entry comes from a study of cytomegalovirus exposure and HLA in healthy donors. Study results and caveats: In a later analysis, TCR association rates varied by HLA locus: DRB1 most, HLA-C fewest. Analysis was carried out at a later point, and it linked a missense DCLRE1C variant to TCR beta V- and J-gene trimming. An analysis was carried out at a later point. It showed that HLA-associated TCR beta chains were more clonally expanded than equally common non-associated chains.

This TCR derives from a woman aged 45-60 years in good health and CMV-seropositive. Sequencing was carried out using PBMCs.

The CDR3 loop is CSSSLAGGYGYTF. The CDR3, as DNA: TGTTCCAGCAGCTTAGCGGGGGGCTATGGCTACACCTTC. The chain joins TRBV7-9 to TRBJ1-2, with a possible D match to TRBD1 (5 bases). CDR3 length: 13 amino acids. Germline CDR1 is SEHNR and CDR2 is FQNEAQ (reference sequence).